This T cell receptor beta chain was recovered during a study of cytomegalovirus exposure and HLA in healthy donors. Study in general: Clustering assigned 81% of the roughly 400 genotyped donors to the Caucasian-associated ancestry cluster. Study-wide points: Later examination showed HLA-associated TCR beta chains had greater clonal expansion than equally common others.

This clone was counted between two and nine times. Antigen unknown. Researchers ran the PCR with 60 Vbeta and 13 Jbeta primers. Authors' data handling: The authors later counted 65 million to 90 million unique TCR beta chains, roughly 10 million of them shared. The assay was immunoSEQ multiplex PCR, and TCRdb's table has in-frame clones only and misses some. Clonal size and the V and J genes are those of that table, whereas D and trimming came from the DNA. The table shows 120,000 to 150,000 clones, with around 79% occurring only once. The V end lost 2 bases, the J end lost 5 bases, and 9 bases lay between the germline ends. The CDR3 runs 13 residues. Germline V lookup: CDR1 MDHEN, CDR2 SYDVKM.

The source is a woman between 40 and 55 years old in good health and CMV-seropositive. Material for sequencing was PBMCs. V usage is TRBV28 and J usage is TRBJ1-2, with a possible D match to TRBD1 (5 bases). CDR3 coding DNA: TGTGCCAGCAGTTTAGACAGAAGATATGGCTACACCTTC. This translates into CASSLDRRYGYTF.